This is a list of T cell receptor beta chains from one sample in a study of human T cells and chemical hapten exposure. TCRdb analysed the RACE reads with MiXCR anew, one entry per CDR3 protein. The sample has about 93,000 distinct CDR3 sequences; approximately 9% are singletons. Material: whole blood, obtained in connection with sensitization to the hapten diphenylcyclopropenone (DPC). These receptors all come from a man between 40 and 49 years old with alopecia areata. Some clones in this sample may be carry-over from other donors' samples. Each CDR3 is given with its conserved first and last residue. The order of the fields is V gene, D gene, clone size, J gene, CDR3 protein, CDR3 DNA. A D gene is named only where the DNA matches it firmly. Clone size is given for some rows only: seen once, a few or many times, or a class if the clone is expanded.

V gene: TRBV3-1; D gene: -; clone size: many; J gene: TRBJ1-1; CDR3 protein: CASSQGRQAARAFF; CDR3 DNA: TGTGCCAGCAGCCAAGGCCGACAGGCAGCGCGGGCTTTCTTT
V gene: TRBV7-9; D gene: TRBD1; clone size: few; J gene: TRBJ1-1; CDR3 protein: CASSSPRIGQGNTEAFF; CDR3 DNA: TGTGCCAGCAGCTCCCCACGGATAGGACAGGGGAACACTGAAGCTTTCTTT
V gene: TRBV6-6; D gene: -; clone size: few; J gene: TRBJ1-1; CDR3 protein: CASSYLGPGLGAEAFF; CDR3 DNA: TGTGCCAGCAGTTACCTGGGGCCGGGCCTCGGGGCTGAAGCTTTCTTT
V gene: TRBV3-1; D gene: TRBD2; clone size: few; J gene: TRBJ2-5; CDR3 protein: CASSQDAGARETQYF; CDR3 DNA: TGTGCCAGCAGCCAAGATGCGGGAGCGAGGGAGACCCAGTACTTC
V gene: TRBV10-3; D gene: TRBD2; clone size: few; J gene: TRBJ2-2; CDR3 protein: CAISDQGLDNTGELFF; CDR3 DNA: TGTGCCATCAGTGACCAGGGACTAGATAACACCGGGGAGCTGTTTTTT
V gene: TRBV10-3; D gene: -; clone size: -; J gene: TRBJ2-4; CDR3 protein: CAISETQGGKNIQYF; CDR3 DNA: TGTGCCATCAGTGAGACGCAGGGAGGCAAAAACATTCAGTACTTC
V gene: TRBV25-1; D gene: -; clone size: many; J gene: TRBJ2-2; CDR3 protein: CASSAQGRTGELFF; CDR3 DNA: TGTGCCAGCAGTGCTCAGGGGAGGACCGGGGAGCTGTTTTTT
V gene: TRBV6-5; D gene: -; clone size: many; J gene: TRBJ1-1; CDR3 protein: CASSYSKVLEAFF; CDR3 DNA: TGTGCCAGCAGTTACTCGAAGGTTCTCGAAGCTTTCTTT
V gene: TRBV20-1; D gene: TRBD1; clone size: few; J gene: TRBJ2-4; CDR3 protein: CSASIDRVNIQYF; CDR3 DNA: TGCAGTGCTAGTATTGACAGGGTGAACATTCAGTACTTC
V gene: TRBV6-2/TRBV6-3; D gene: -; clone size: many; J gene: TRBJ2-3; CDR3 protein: CASSYTADTQYF; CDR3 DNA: TGTGCCAGCAGTTACACAGCAGATACGCAGTATTTT
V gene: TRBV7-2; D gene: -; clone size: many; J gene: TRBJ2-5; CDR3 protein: CASSLAAAQQETQYF; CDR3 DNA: TGTGCCAGCAGCTTAGCAGCGGCCCAACAAGAGACCCAGTACTTC
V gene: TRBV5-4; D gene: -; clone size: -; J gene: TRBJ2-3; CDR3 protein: CASSLAGGLRTDTQYF; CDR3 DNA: TGTGCCAGCAGCTTGGCGGGCGGACTTCGCACAGATACGCAGTATTTT
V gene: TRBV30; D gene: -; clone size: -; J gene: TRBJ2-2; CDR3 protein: CAWSVLGGGWELFF; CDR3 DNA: TGTGCCTGGAGTGTGCTAGGGGGTGGCTGGGAGCTGTTTTTT
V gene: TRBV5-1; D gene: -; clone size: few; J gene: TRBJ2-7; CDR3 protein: CASSLEGLASYEQYF; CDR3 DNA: TGCGCCAGCAGCTTGGAGGGACTCGCCTCCTACGAGCAGTACTTC
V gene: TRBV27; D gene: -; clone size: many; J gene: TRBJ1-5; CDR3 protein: CAIGGRGQPQHF; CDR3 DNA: TGTGCCATCGGGGGGAGGGGTCAGCCCCAGCATTTT
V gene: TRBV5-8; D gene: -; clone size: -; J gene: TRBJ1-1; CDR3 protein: CASSLVSGAPPGAFF; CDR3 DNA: TGTGCCAGCAGCTTGGTATCAGGGGCCCCCCCTGGAGCTTTCTTT
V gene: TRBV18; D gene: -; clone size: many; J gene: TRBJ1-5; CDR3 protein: CASSPESNSNQPQHF; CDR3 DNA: TGTGCCAGCTCACCGGAGTCAAATAGCAATCAGCCCCAGCATTTT
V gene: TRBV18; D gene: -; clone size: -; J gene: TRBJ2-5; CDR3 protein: CASSPQAVEETQYF; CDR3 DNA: TGTGCCAGCTCACCACAAGCAGTGGAAGAGACCCAGTACTTC
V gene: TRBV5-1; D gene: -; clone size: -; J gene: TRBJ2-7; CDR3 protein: CASSAGDGFYF; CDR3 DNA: TGCGCCAGCAGCGCAGGAGACGGGTTCTACTTC
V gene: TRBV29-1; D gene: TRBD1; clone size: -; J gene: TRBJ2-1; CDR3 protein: CSAAGGSSYNEQFF; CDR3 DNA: TGCAGCGCCGCAGGGGGAAGCTCCTACAATGAGCAGTTCTTC
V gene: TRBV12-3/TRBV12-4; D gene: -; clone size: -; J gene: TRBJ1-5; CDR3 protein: CASSGGGPQHF; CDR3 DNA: TGTGCCAGCAGCGGGGGGGGGCCCCAGCATTTT
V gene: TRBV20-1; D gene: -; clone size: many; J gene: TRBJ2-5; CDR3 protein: CSAERDGEETQYF; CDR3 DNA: TGCAGTGCTGAACGGGATGGGGAAGAGACCCAGTACTTC
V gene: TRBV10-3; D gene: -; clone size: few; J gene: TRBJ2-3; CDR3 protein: CAISGAVGAGDTQYF; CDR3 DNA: TGTGCCATCAGTGGGGCAGTTGGGGCCGGAGATACGCAGTATTTT
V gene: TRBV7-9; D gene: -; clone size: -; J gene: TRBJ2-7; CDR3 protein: CASSLKGRRQDEQYF; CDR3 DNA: TGTGCCAGCAGCTTAAAAGGGCGCCGCCAGGACGAGCAGTACTTC
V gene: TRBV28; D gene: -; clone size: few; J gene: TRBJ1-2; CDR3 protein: CASSSPEPGDYGYTF; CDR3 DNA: TGTGCCAGCAGTTCCCCTGAACCAGGGGACTATGGCTACACCTTC
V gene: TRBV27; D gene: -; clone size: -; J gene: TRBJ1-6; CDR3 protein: CASSLEGGSENSPLHF; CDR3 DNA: TGTGCCAGCAGTTTAGAAGGGGGAAGTGAAAATTCACCCCTCCACTTT
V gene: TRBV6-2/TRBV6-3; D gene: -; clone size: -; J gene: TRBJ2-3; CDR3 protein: CASSSSQRPGGKQDTQYF; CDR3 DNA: TGTGCCAGCAGTTCCTCCCAGCGCCCAGGAGGGAAGCAAGATACGCAGTATTTT
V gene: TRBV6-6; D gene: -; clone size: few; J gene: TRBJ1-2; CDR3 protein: CASSYLPVSGYGYTF; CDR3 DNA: TGTGCCAGCAGTTACTTGCCGGTTTCAGGGTATGGCTACACCTTC
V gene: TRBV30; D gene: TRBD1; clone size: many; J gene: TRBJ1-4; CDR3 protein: CAWSPGTGREKLFF; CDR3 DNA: TGTGCCTGGAGCCCTGGGACAGGGAGAGAAAAACTGTTTTTT
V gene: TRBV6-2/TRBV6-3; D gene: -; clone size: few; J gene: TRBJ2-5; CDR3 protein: CASSYSLAIGETQYF; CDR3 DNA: TGTGCCAGCAGTTACTCCTTAGCGATTGGTGAGACCCAGTACTTC
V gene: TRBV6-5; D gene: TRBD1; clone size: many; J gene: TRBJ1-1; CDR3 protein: CASSVQGLPEAFF; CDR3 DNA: TGTGCCAGCAGTGTACAGGGGTTGCCTGAAGCTTTCTTT
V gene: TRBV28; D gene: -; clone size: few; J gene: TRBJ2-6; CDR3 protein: CASHFGGGANVLTF; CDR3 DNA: TGTGCCAGCCACTTTGGTGGGGGGGCCAACGTCCTGACTTTC
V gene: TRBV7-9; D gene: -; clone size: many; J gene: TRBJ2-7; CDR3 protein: CASSSAVLYEQYF; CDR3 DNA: TGTGCCAGCAGCTCCGCGGTCCTCTACGAGCAGTACTTC
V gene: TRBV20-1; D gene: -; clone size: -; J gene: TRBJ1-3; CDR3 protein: CSASRGPSSGNTIYF; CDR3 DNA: TGCAGTGCTTCCCGGGGCCCGAGTTCTGGAAACACCATATATTTT
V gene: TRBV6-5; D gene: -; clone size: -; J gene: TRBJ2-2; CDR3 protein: CASRESGLLTGELFF; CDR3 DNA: TGTGCCAGCAGAGAGTCGGGACTCCTGACCGGGGAGCTGTTTTTT
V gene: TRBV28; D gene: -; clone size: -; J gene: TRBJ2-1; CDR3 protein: CASSSPGVTAGDEQFF; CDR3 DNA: TGTGCCAGTTCATCACCAGGTGTCACGGCAGGTGATGAGCAGTTCTTC
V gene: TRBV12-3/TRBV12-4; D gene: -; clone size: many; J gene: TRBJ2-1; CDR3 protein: CASSLDVWADSSYNEQFF; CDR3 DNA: TGTGCCAGCAGCCTCGACGTTTGGGCGGACAGCTCCTACAATGAGCAGTTCTTC
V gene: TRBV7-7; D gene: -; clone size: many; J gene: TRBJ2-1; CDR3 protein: CASSNITGNYNEQFF; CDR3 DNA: TGTGCTAGCAGCAACATAACAGGGAACTACAATGAGCAGTTCTTC
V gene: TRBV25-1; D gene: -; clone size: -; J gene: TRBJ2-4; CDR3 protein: CASSVDGQNIQYF; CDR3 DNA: TGTGCCAGCAGTGTCGACGGACAAAACATTCAGTACTTC
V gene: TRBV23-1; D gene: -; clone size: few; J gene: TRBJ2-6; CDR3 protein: CASSQRGNRGANVLTF; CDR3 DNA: TGCGCCAGCAGTCAAAGGGGCAATCGCGGGGCCAACGTCCTGACTTTC